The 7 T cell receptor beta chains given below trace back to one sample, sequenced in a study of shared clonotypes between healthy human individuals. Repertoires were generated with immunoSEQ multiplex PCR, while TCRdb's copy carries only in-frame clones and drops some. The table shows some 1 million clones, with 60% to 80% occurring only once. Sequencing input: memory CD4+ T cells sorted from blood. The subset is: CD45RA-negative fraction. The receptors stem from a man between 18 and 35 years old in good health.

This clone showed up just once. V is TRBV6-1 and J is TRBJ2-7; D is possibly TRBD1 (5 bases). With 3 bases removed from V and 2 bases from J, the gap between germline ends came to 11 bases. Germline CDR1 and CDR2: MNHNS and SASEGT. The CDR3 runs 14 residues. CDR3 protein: CASSESGFAYEQYF. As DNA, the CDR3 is TGTGCCAGCAGTGAGTCAGGGTTTGCCTACGAGCAGTACTTC.

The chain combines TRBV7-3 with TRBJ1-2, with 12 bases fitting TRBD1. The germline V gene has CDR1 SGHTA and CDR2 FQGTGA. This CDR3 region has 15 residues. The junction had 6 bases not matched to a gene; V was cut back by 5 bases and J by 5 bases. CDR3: CASSPGTGGVYGYTF. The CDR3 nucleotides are TGTGCCAGCAGCCCCGGGACAGGGGGCGTGTATGGCTACACCTTC.

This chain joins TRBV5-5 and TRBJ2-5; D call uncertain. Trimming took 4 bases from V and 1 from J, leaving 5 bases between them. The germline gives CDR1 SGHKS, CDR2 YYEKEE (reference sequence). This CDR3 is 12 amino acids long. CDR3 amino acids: CASSPFQETQYF. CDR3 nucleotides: TGTGCCAGCAGCCCATTCCAAGAGACCCAGTACTTC. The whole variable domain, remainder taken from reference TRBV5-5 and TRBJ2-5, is DAGVTQSPTHLIKTRGQQVTLRCSPISGHKSVSWYQQVLGQGPQFIFQYYEKEERGRGNFPDRFSARQFPNYSSELNVNALLLGDSALYLCASSPFQETQYFGPGTRLLVL.

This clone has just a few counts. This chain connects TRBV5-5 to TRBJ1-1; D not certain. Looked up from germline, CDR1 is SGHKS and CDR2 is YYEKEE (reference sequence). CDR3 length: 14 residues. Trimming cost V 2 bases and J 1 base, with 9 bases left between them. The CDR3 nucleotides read TGTGCCAGCAGCTTAGCCGGAGGGAACACTGAAGCTTTCTTT. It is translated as CASSLAGGNTEAFF.

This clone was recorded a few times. The DNA for the CDR3 is TGTGCCAGCAGCCGTAACCCAGGGATCACCGGGGAGCTGTTTTTT. Protein sequence: CASSRNPGITGELFF. J is TRBJ2-2 and V is TRBV14; D may be TRBD1 (5 bases). Trimming left V 4 bases short and J 4 bases short, with 13 bases between. This CDR3 comprises 15 residues. Germline CDR1 is SGHDN and CDR2 is FVKESK.

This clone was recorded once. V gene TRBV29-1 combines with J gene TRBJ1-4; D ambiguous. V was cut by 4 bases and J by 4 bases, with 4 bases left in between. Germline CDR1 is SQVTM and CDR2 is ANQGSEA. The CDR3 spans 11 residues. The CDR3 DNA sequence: TGCAGCGTTGTGAATAATGAAAAACTGTTTTTT. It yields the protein CSVVNNEKLFF.

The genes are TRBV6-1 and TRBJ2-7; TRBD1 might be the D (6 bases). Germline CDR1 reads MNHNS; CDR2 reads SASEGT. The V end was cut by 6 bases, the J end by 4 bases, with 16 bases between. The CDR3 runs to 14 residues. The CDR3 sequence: CASRRGGAPYEQYF. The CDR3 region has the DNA TGTGCCAGCAGAAGAGGGGGTGCCCCGTACGAGCAGTACTTC.